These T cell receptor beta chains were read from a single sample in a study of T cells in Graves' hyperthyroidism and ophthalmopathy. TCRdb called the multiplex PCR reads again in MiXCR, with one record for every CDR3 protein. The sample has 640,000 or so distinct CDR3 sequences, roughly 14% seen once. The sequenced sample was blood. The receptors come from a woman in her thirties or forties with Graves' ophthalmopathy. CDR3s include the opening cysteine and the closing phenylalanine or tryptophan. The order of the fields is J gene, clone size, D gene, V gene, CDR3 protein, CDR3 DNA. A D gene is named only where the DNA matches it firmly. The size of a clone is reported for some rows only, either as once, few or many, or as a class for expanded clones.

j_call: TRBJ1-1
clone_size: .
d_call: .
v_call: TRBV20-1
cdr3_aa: CSARPAGAGAGTEAFF
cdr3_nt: TGCAGTGCTAGACCGGCGGGCGCGGGGGCGGGTACTGAAGCTTTCTTT

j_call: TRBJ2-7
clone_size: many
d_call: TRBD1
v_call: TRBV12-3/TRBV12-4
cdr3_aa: CASSPDREFGEQYF
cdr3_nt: TGTGCCAGCAGTCCAGACAGGGAGTTCGGCGAGCAGTACTTC

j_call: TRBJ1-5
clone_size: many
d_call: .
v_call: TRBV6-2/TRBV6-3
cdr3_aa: CASSYSGVGGVGNQPQHF
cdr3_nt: TGTGCCAGCAGTTACTCCGGGGTCGGGGGTGTTGGCAATCAGCCCCAGCATTTT

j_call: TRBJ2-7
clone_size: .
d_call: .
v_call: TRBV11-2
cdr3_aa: CASSFNRERYEQYF
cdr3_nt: TGTGCCAGCAGCTTCAACAGGGAGAGGTACGAGCAGTACTTC

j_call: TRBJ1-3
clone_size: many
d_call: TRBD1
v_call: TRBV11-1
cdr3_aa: CASSLRTGRMRNTIYF
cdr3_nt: TGTGCCAGCAGCTTAAGGACAGGGAGGATGCGAAACACCATATATTTT

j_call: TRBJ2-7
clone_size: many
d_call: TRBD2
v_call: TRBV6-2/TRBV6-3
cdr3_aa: CASRTGSGGSYEQYF
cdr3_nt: TGTGCCAGCAGGACCGGCAGCGGGGGGTCCTACGAGCAGTACTTC

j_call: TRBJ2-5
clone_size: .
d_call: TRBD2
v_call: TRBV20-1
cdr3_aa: CSAKTWREGGRETQYF
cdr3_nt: TGCAGTGCTAAAACGTGGCGGGAGGGGGGAAGAGAGACCCAGTACTTC

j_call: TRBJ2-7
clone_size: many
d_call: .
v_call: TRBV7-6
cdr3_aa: CASSLGGSEQYF
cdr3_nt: TGTGCCAGCAGCTTAGGAGGGTCCGAGCAGTACTTC

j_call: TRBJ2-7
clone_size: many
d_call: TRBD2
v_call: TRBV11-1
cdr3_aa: CASSLGLGAGGLAYEQYF
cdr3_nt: TGTGCCAGCAGCTTAGGGTTAGGGGCGGGAGGCCTCGCCTACGAGCAGTACTTC

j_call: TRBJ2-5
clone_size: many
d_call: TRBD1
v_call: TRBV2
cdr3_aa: CASADRRMQETQYF
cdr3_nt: TGTGCCAGTGCGGACAGGAGGATGCAAGAGACCCAGTACTTC

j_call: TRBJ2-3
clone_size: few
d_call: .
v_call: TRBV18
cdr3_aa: CASSPPTVDTQYF
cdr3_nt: TGTGCCAGCTCACCACCGACCGTAGATACGCAGTATTTT

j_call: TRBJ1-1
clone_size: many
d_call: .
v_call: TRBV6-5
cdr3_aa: CASSYSIDSTEAFF
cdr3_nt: TGTGCCAGCAGTTACTCGATTGATTCGACTGAAGCTTTCTTT

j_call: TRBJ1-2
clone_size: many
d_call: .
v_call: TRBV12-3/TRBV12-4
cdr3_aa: CASSPPGPHYGYTF
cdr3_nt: TGTGCCAGCAGCCCGCCGGGACCTCACTATGGCTACACCTTC

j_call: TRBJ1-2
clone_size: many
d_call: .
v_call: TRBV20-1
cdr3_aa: CSAPSQGLSRYGYTF
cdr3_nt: TGCAGTGCCCCTAGTCAGGGGTTAAGTCGATATGGCTACACCTTC

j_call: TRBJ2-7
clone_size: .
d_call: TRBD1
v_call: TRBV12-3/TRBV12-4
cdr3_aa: CASSRSGTGIYEQYF
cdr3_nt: TGTGCCAGCAGTCGCTCCGGGACAGGTATCTACGAGCAGTACTTC

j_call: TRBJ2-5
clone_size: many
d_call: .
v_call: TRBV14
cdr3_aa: CASSQVIAGNQETQYF
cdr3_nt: TGTGCCAGCAGCCAAGTGATAGCTGGGAATCAAGAGACCCAGTACTTC

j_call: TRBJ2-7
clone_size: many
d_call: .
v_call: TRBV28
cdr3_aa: CASSQSGTIEQYF
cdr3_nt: TGTGCCAGCAGCCAATCAGGGACAATCGAGCAGTACTTC

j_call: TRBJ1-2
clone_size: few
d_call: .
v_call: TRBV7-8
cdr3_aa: CASGPPGGYTF
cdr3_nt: TGTGCCAGCGGCCCCCCGGGCGGCTACACCTTC

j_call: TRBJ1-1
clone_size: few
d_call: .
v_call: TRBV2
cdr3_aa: CASSTTEWSEAFF
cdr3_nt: TGTGCCAGCAGCACCACCGAGTGGTCGGAAGCTTTCTTT

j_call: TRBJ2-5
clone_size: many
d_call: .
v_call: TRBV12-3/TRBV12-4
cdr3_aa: CASSSHSKETQYF
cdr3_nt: TGTGCCAGCAGTTCCCATTCCAAAGAGACCCAGTACTTC

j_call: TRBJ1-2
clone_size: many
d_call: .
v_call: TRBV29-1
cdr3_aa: CSVLPHRDGVRRKNYGYTF
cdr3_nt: TGCAGCGTACTACCTCACCGGGACGGAGTACGGAGAAAGAACTATGGCTACACCTTC

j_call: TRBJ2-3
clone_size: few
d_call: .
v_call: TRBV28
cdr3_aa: CASSWLGATDTQYF
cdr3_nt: TGTGCCAGCAGTTGGTTAGGGGCCACAGATACGCAGTATTTT

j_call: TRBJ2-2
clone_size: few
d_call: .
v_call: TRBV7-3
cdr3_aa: CASSQSGQGTGELFF
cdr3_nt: TGTGCCAGCAGCCAATCGGGGCAGGGCACCGGGGAGCTGTTTTTT

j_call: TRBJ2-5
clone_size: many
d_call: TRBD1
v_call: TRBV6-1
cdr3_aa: CASRDRGTGVTQYF
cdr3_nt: TGTGCCAGCAGGGATCGTGGGACAGGGGTGACCCAGTACTTC

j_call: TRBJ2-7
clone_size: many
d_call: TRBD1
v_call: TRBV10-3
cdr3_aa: CAISEGTGGIEQYF
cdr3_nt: TGTGCCATCAGTGAAGGGACAGGGGGAATCGAGCAGTACTTC

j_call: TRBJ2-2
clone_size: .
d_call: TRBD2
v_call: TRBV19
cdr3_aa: CASSITNPGLEDRELFF
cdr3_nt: TGTGCCAGTAGTATCACTAATCCGGGACTAGAGGACCGGGAGCTGTTTTTT

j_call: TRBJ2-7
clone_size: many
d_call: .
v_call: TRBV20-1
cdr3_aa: CSANTGPYEQYF
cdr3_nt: TGCAGTGCTAATACAGGCCCCTACGAGCAGTACTTC

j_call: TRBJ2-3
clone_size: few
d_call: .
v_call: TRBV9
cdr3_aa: CASSVAGDTQYF
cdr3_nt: TGTGCCAGCAGCGTCGCGGGAGATACGCAGTATTTT

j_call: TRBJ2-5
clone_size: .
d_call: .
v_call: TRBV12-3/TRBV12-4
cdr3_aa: CASSNRQTQYF
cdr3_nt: TGTGCCAGCAGCAACAGACAGACCCAGTACTTC

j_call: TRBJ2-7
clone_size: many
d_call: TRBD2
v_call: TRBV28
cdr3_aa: CASSLASGRAEQYF
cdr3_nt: TGTGCCAGCAGTTTAGCTAGCGGGAGGGCCGAGCAGTACTTC

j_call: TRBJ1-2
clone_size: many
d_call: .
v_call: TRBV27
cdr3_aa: CATRGRSYGYTF
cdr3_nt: TGTGCCACCCGAGGACGGAGCTATGGCTACACCTTC

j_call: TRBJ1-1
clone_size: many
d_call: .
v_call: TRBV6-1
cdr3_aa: CASSEVDGMNTEAFF
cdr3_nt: TGTGCCAGCAGTGAAGTTGACGGTATGAACACTGAAGCTTTCTTT

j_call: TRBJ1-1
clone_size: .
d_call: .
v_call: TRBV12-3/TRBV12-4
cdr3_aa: CASRGGTGIEAFF
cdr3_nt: TGTGCCAGCAGGGGGGGAACAGGTATAGAAGCTTTCTTT

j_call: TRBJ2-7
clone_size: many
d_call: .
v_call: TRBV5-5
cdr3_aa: CASSYGTGDEQYF
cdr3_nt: TGTGCCAGCAGCTACGGGACGGGAGACGAGCAGTACTTC

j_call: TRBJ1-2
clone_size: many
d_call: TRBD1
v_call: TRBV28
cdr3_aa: CASSERGRSYGYTF
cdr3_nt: TGTGCCAGCAGTGAAAGGGGGCGGAGCTATGGCTACACCTTC

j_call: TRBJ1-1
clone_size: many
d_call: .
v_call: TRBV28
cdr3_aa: CASTHDDPNTEAFF
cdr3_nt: TGTGCCAGCACCCATGACGACCCGAACACTGAAGCTTTCTTT

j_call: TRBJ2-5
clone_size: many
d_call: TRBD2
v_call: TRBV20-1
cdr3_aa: CSANEFPGLAEAQETQYF
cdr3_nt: TGCAGTGCCAACGAGTTCCCGGGACTAGCGGAAGCCCAAGAGACCCAGTACTTC

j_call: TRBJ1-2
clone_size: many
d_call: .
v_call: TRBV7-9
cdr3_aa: CASRLGALQGYTF
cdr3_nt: TGTGCCAGCAGACTTGGAGCTTTACAGGGCTACACCTTC

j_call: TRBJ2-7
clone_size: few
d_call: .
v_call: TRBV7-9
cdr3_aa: CASSLAVPGLGYEQYF
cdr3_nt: TGTGCCAGCAGCTTAGCAGTCCCGGGCCTGGGCTACGAGCAGTACTTC

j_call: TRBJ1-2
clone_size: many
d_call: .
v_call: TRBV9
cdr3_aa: CASSVRPDMGANYGYTF
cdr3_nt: TGTGCCAGCAGCGTCCGGCCGGACATGGGTGCTAACTATGGCTACACCTTC

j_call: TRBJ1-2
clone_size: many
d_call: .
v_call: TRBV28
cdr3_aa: CASSLFTYGYTF
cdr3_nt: TGTGCCAGCAGTTTATTCACCTATGGCTACACCTTC

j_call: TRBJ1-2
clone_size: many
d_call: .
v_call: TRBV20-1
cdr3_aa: CSGRAGKNYGYTF
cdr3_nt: TGCAGTGGCAGAGCTGGGAAGAACTATGGCTACACCTTC

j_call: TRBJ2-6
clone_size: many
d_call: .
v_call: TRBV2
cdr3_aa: CASSGGVSGANVLTF
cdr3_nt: TGTGCCAGCAGTGGCGGGGTATCTGGGGCCAACGTCCTGACTTTC

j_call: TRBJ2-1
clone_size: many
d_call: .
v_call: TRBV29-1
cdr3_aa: CSVERVERGEQFF
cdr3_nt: TGCAGCGTTGAAAGAGTGGAGAGGGGCGAGCAGTTCTTC

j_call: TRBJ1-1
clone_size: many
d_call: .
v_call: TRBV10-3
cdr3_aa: CAISPGMNTEAFF
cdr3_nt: TGTGCCATCAGTCCAGGGATGAACACTGAAGCTTTCTTT

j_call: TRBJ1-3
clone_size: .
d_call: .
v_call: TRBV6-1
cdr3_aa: CASTEGGTGNTIYF
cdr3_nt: TGTGCCAGCACTGAAGGGGGAACTGGAAACACCATATATTTT